This T cell receptor (beta chain) is from a study of CD4 and CD8 cells across lung adenocarcinoma regions. The CDR3 loop spans 13 amino acids. Trimming stripped 3 bases from V and 5 bases from J, with 8 bases between. Looked up from germline, CDR1 is MNHEY and CDR2 is SMNVEV (reference sequence). TCRdb re-derived calls from the PCR reads in MiXCR, one entry per CDR3 protein. The table lists 11,000 or so distinct CDR3 sequences, about 56% of them singletons. Samples came from patients with localized non-small cell lung adenocarcinoma. The source material was CD8+ T cells from the center of a lung tumor. The V gene is TRBV27, the J gene TRBJ2-1, with D perhaps matching TRBD1 (5 bases). The sequence was obtained from a female donor with lung adenocarcinoma. The CD4 and CD8 labels of this study may be unreliable. The CDR3 bases are TGTGCCAGCAGTTTGTGGGGCAACAATGAGCAGTTCTTC. Its protein is CASSLWGNNEQFF.